This T cell receptor (beta chain) was identified during a study of T cell repertoires and HLA-DP antigens. In the study overall: Donors were two male and one female, aged 18-to-29 to 60-to-69.

The CDR3 contains 15 residues. The trim removed 5 bases at V and 2 bases at J, leaving 9 bases unmatched. Germline CDR1 and CDR2: LNHNV and YYDKDF (reference sequence). Comments on this clone: Antigen specificity is unknown.

Primers targeted 54 TRBV and 13 TRBJ segments. Pre-culture CD4+ samples were sequenced deeply, targeting roughly 200,000 T cell genomes. The repertoire was sequenced with immunoSEQ multiplex PCR; TCRdb's copy has only in-frame clones and lacks some. Of about 73,000 clones in the sample, about 82% were seen once. The sample was CD4+ T cells from PBMCs. The V call is TRBV15, the J call TRBJ2-7; 7 positions agree with TRBD1. The TCR originated in a man aged 55-75 years in good health and CMV-seronegative. CDR3 sequence: CATSLWGTDAYEQYF. The CDR3, as DNA: TGTGCCACCAGCCTATGGGGGACAGATGCCTACGAGCAGTACTTC. Using reference TRBV15 and TRBJ2-7 for the parts outside the CDR3, the full variable domain is DAMVIQNPRYQVTQFGKPVTLSCSQTLNHNVMYWYQQKSSQAPKLLFHYYDKDFNNEADTPDNFQSRRPNTSFCFLDIRSPGLGDTAMYLCATSLWGTDAYEQYFGPGTRLTVT.